The 31 T cell receptor beta chains reported below all come from one sample, sequenced in a study of identifying expanded T cells in peripheral blood. TCRdb's table, derived via immunoSEQ multiplex PCR, lists solely in-frame clones and lacks some. Of about 110,000 clones listed, around 89% were seen once; the top ten hold roughly 17%. Sequencing was carried out using blood. The source is a person aged 18 to 70 in good health.

This chain links TRBV19 with TRBJ1-4, with D possibly matching TRBD1 (6 bases). Germline V CDR1 and CDR2: LNHDA, SQIVND (reference sequence). Trimming pared 5 bases from V and 8 bases from J, leaving 18 bases between. The CDR3 extends over 15 amino acids. CDR3 bases: TGTGCCAGTAGTTTCTCGACAGGTTCGGGAGAAAAACTGTTTTTT. Encoded protein: CASSFSTGSGEKLFF.

The chain carries TRBV13 and TRBJ1-6; possibly TRBD1 for D (5 bases). CDR3 length equals 17 residues. Germline CDR1 and CDR2: PRHDT and FYEKMQ (reference sequence). Trimming removed 5 bases at V and 0 bases at J, with 14 bases between. The DNA for the CDR3 is TGTGCCAGCAGCCGGGGCCCACCACGCTCCTATAATTCACCCCTCCACTTT. It encodes CASSRGPPRSYNSPLHF.

This chain links TRBV20-1 with TRBJ2-5; D not resolved. The CDR3 extends over 10 amino acids. Germline V gene lookup returns CDR1 DFQATT and CDR2 SNEGSKA (reference sequence). Trimming stripped 5 bases from V and 3 bases from J, with 4 bases between. The CDR3 sequence is CSAEKETQYF. The CDR3 nucleotides read TGCAGTGCTGAAAAAGAGACCCAGTACTTC.

J is TRBJ2-5 and V is TRBV2; no reliable D call. Germline lookup yields CDR1 SNHLY and CDR2 FYNNEI. V was clipped by 2 bases and J by 1 base, with 14 bases between them. The CDR3 length is 16 residues. CDR3 sequence: CASSELLGQLQETQYF. DNA of the CDR3: TGTGCCAGCAGTGAACTTTTAGGGCAACTCCAAGAGACCCAGTACTTC. The variable domain in full, completed from reference TRBV2 and TRBJ2-5, reads EPEVTQTPSHQVTQMGQEVILRCVPISNHLYFYWYRQILGQKVEFLVSFYNNEISEKSEIFDDQFSVERPDGSNFTLKIRSTKLEDSAMYFCASSELLGQLQETQYFGPGTRLLVL.

This chain joins TRBV27 and TRBJ2-1; 9 positions agree with TRBD2. V trimming: 2 bases; J trimming: 6 bases; junction bases outside the gene matches: 5. Germline assignment: CDR1 MNHEY and CDR2 SMNVEV (reference sequence). This CDR3 comprises 15 residues. CDR3 sequence: CASSLNLAGSNEQFF. CDR3 in DNA: TGTGCCAGCAGTTTAAACCTAGCGGGGAGCAATGAGCAGTTCTTC.

The chain uses TRBV9 and TRBJ2-3, with no clear D. Germline V gene data show CDR1 as SGDLS and CDR2 as YYNGEE. The CDR3 runs 14 residues. The ends were cut back, 2 bases at V and 4 bases at J, with 11 bases in the middle. The CDR3 DNA sequence: TGTGCCAGCAGCGTGTTAGAGCGCTCAGATACGCAGTATTTT. This encodes CASSVLERSDTQYF.

The chain employs TRBV4-2 and TRBJ2-1; 7 positions agree with TRBD1. Germline V gene lookup returns CDR1 LGHNA and CDR2 YNFKEQ. J was trimmed by 7 bases and V by 1 base; bases with no gene match: 4. This CDR3 is built from 14 residues. This CDR3 is CASSQGETGNEQFF. CDR3 DNA: TGTGCCAGCAGCCAAGGGGAGACAGGGAATGAGCAGTTCTTC.

The genes are TRBV7-9 and TRBJ1-1; possibly TRBD1 for D (5 bases). The V gene lost 8 bases and the J gene lost 0 bases, with 19 bases spanning the gap. The CDR3 has 16 amino acids. From germline, CDR1 is SEHNR and CDR2 FQNEAQ (reference sequence). CDR3 amino acids: CASGPQSGRVNTEAFF. CDR3 DNA: TGTGCCAGCGGACCTCAGTCGGGACGCGTGAACACTGAAGCTTTCTTT.

The V call is TRBV27, the J call TRBJ1-1; D may be TRBD1 (5 bases). Germline assignment: CDR1 MNHEY and CDR2 SMNVEV (reference sequence). Trimming left V 5 bases short and J 8 bases short, with 21 bases between. The CDR3 totals 15 residues. CDR3 sequence reads: CASSRGRGPGKEAFF. The CDR3 DNA is TGTGCCAGCAGTCGGGGGAGGGGCCCGGGAAAGGAAGCTTTCTTT.

This clone was observed a handful of times. V is TRBV7-9 and J is TRBJ1-6; D perhaps matches TRBD1 (5 bases). Germline V CDR1 and CDR2: SEHNR, FQNEAQ (reference sequence). The CDR3 runs to 15 residues. V lost 5 bases and J lost 5, with 13 bases in between. CDR3 region: CASSPPQGHNSPLHF. In DNA form, the CDR3 reads TGTGCCAGCAGCCCCCCCCAGGGACATAATTCACCCCTCCACTTT.

This rearrangement joins TRBV12-5 to TRBJ2-1, with TRBD1 matching 8 bases. The junction had 4 bases not matched to a gene; V was cut back by 0 bases and J by 9 bases. The CDR3 is made up of 14 amino acids. Germline CDR1 is LGHNT and CDR2 is FRNRAP. The CDR3 region has the DNA TGTGCTAGTGGTTTGGTAACTGGACAGGGTGAGCAGTTCTTC. Translated: CASGLVTGQGEQFF. The variable domain in full, with the rest retrieved from reference TRBV12-5 and TRBJ2-1, is DARVTQTPRHKVTEMGQEVTMRCQPILGHNTVFWYRQTMMQGLELLAYFRNRAPLDDSGMPKDRFSAEMPDATLATLKIQPSEPRDSAVYFCASGLVTGQGEQFFGPGTRLTVL.

The chain recombines TRBV7-2 with TRBJ2-7; 11 nucleotides match TRBD2. Germline loops: CDR1 SGHTA, CDR2 FQGNSA. This CDR3 comprises 16 residues. J was trimmed by 2 bases and V by 4 bases; bases with no gene match: 7. The CDR3 DNA reads as TGTGCCAGCAGCTCTATAGCGGGGGGGTTAACCTACGAGCAGTACTTC. Its translation: CASSSIAGGLTYEQYF.

This clone has a single count. V and J are TRBV6-6 and TRBJ2-7, with D uncertain. The CDR3 is made up of 15 amino acids. The V and J ends lost 6 bases and 0 bases respectively, with 15 bases between them. Germline assignment: CDR1 MNHNY and CDR2 SVGAGI (reference sequence). This chain's CDR3 is CASSTETESSYEQYF. DNA of the CDR3: TGTGCCAGCAGCACCGAAACAGAGAGCTCCTACGAGCAGTACTTC.

The genes are TRBV28 and TRBJ1-1; D uncertain. Trimming removed 3 bases from V and 4 bases from J, with 9 bases in between. CDR3 size: 13 residues. Germline lookup yields CDR1 MDHEN and CDR2 SYDVKM. The CDR3 protein is CASSFGVSTEAFF. The CDR3 DNA sequence: TGTGCCAGCAGTTTCGGGGTTAGCACTGAAGCTTTCTTT.

The chain uses TRBV6-5 and TRBJ1-6; D remains unclear. This CDR3 is 13 amino acids long. In germline, CDR1 is MNHEY, CDR2 SVGAGI. Trimming left V 2 bases short and J 10 bases short, with 9 bases between. In DNA form, the CDR3 reads TGTGCCAGCAGTTACGGGGTGGAATCACCCCTCCACTTT. The encoded protein is CASSYGVESPLHF.

The chain is built from TRBV5-8 and TRBJ2-2, with 7 bases aligning to TRBD1. Per germline, CDR1 SGHTS and CDR2 YDEGEE. The trim removed 7 bases at V and 3 bases at J, leaving 6 bases unmatched. The CDR3 is 14 residues long. The CDR3 region is CASLDRIYTGELFF. Written as DNA, the CDR3 is TGTGCCAGCCTGGACAGGATTTACACCGGGGAGCTGTTTTTT.

The chain recombines TRBV6-6 with TRBJ2-7; maybe TRBD2 (5 bases). The CDR3 is made up of 14 amino acids. In germline, CDR1 is MNHNY, CDR2 SVGAGI (reference sequence). Trimming left V 0 bases short and J 5 bases short, with 11 bases between. This chain's CDR3 is CASSYSGRRDEQYF. CDR3 DNA: TGTGCCAGCAGTTACTCGGGGAGACGCGACGAGCAGTACTTC.

The chain couples TRBV5-1 to TRBJ1-2; D is unresolved. Germline values: CDR1 SGHRS, CDR2 YFSETQ. The CDR3 totals 19 residues. V lost 3 bases and J 4 bases, leaving 28 bases between the germline ends. CDR3 loop: CASSSPTGRRPPDPYGYTF. The CDR3 DNA is TGCGCCAGCAGCTCGCCGACCGGACGGAGGCCTCCCGATCCCTATGGCTACACCTTC.

The rearrangement joins TRBV10-3 to TRBJ2-7, with D tentatively TRBD1 (6 bases). The CDR3 spans 11 residues. The V end was cut by 7 bases, the J end by 5 bases, with 9 bases between. The germline V gene has CDR1 ENHRY and CDR2 SYGVKD. This CDR3 reads CAIKRDNEQYF. CDR3 coding DNA: TGTGCCATCAAAAGGGACAACGAGCAGTACTTC.

The table lists this clone with a count of one. The chain has TRBV7-9 and TRBJ2-7; no firm D call. The CDR3 length is 13 residues. Germline CDR1 reads SEHNR; CDR2 reads FQNEAQ (reference sequence). Deletions cut 5 bases from V and 3 bases from J, with 11 bases between. The CDR3 loop is CASSESDGYEQYF. The CDR3 nucleotides are TGTGCCAGCAGCGAATCGGACGGCTACGAGCAGTACTTC.

This clone was counted between two and nine times. The chain employs TRBV5-4 and TRBJ2-3; possible D gene TRBD1, 6 bases. The CDR3 contains 14 residues. Germline CDR1 is SGHNT and CDR2 is YYREEE (reference sequence). V lost 0 bases, J lost 5 bases, and 10 bases lay in between. CDR3 DNA sequence: TGTGCCAGCAGCTTGGCTGGGGGCAGAGATACGCAGTATTTT. Translating it yields CASSLAGGRDTQYF.

The chain links TRBV4-3 to TRBJ2-3; D might be TRBD1 (6 bases). Germline CDR1 is LGHNA and CDR2 is YSLEER. This CDR3 region has 14 residues. Trimming left V 1 base short and J 6 bases short, with 11 bases between. CDR3 residues: CASSQVTGQDTQYF. The CDR3 region has the DNA TGCGCCAGCAGCCAAGTGACCGGACAGGATACGCAGTATTTT.

This sequence joins TRBV6-5 and TRBJ2-3; 9 nucleotides agree with TRBD1. The V and J ends lost 0 bases and 7 bases, in that order; junction bases with no gene match: 8. This CDR3 comprises 16 residues. Germline V CDR1 and CDR2: MNHEY, SVGAGI. CDR3 sequence reads: CASSYSRTGVVNTQYF. CDR3 sequence (DNA): TGTGCCAGCAGTTACTCGAGGACAGGGGTCGTGAATACGCAGTATTTT.

The chain recombines TRBV4-3 with TRBJ2-2; D gene uncertain. The germline V gene has CDR1 LGHNA and CDR2 YSLEER. Deletions cut 0 bases from V and 2 bases from J, with 1 base between. The CDR3 has 13 residues. CDR3 nucleotides: TGCGCCAGCAGCCAAGATAACACCGGGGAGCTGTTTTTT. It translates to CASSQDNTGELFF.

The rearrangement links TRBV25-1 to TRBJ1-6, with D perhaps matching TRBD1 (5 bases). The germline V gene has CDR1 MGHDK and CDR2 SYGVNS. This CDR3 has 18 residues. The germline V and J ends were trimmed by 0 bases and 11 bases, with 23 bases remaining between them. The CDR3 nucleotides read TGTGCCAGCAGTGAATATGGGGTCGGGACCTACAGATTCCCACCCCTCCACTTT. Translation gives CASSEYGVGTYRFPPLHF.

The chain couples TRBV6-5 to TRBJ2-6; D is unclear. V was shortened by 0 bases and J by 0 bases, with 3 bases between the two germline ends. Germline CDR1 is MNHEY and CDR2 is SVGAGI. The CDR3 has 15 residues. The CDR3 DNA reads as TGTGCCAGCAGTTACTCAAACTCTGGGGCCAACGTCCTGACTTTC. It specifies CASSYSNSGANVLTF.

This chain joins TRBV20-1 and TRBJ2-1; no firm D call. The CDR3 consists of 11 residues. Germline CDR1 reads DFQATT; CDR2 reads SNEGSKA (reference sequence). V was shortened by 8 bases and J by 11 bases, with 16 bases between the two germline ends. The CDR3 spells CSSPLNSKQFF. CDR3 bases: TGCAGTTCTCCGCTTAACAGTAAGCAGTTCTTC.

The chain carries TRBV6-5 and TRBJ2-3; 7 bases fit TRBD1. CDR1 and CDR2 (germline): MNHEY, SVGAGI. Trimming removed 4 bases from V and 1 base from J; junction bases left unmatched: 5. The CDR3 totals 15 residues. CDR3 region: CASSSLGTGTDTQYF. CDR3 sequence (DNA): TGTGCCAGCAGTTCTCTGGGGACAGGCACAGATACGCAGTATTTT.

The chain combines TRBV29-1 with TRBJ1-2; a possible D gene is TRBD1 (6 bases). CDR1 and CDR2 from the germline V gene are SQVTM and ANQGSEA. The CDR3 runs 17 residues. V was trimmed by 3 bases and J by 8 bases, leaving 28 bases between them. In DNA, the CDR3 is TGCAGCGTTGAGGATAACGGCCCAGGGGCGAAACTAGGAGGCTACACCTTC. This encodes CSVEDNGPGAKLGGYTF.

The genes are TRBV18 and TRBJ2-7; the D is unclear. The V gene lost 0 bases and the J gene lost 2 bases, with 8 bases spanning the gap. Germline assignment: CDR1 KGHSH and CDR2 LQKENI. CDR3 length: 14 residues. The CDR3 DNA follows: TGTGCCAGCTCACCACCCGCAGGCCCCTACGAGCAGTACTTC. It is translated as CASSPPAGPYEQYF.

V and J are TRBV10-3 and TRBJ1-2; D uncertain. Trimming left V 0 bases short and J 4 bases short, with 0 bases between. There are 11 residues in the CDR3. Looked up from germline, CDR1 is ENHRY and CDR2 is SYGVKD. The CDR3 protein is CAISESYGYTF. CDR3 in DNA: TGTGCCATCAGTGAGTCCTATGGCTACACCTTC.